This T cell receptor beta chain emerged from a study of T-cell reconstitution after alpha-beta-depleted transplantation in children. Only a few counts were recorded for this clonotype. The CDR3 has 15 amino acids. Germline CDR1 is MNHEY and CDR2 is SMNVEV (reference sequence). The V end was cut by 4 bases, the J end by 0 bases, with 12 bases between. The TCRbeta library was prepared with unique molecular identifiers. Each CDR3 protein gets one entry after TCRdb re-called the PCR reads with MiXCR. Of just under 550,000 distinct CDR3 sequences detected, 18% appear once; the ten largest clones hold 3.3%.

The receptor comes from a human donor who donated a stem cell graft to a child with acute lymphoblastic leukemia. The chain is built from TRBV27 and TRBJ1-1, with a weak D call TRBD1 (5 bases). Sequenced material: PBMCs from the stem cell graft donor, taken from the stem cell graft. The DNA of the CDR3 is TGTGCCAGCAGTTCATTAATGGGGCTGAACACTGAAGCTTTCTTT. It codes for CASSSLMGLNTEAFF.